This T cell receptor beta chain was recorded in a study of blood T cell repertoires in COVID-19 (dated by TCRdb to about 2020). Concerning the study at large: The collaborator samples originated in the United States, Italy and Spain and spanned the acute and convalescent phases of COVID-19. Samples came from the ongoing ImmuneRACE study (first 160 participants) plus 1,254 subjects from 6 global collaborators. Where available, HLA class I and class II types were taken from metadata supplied by the sample provider and were not determined by assay-based typing. Sample metadata almost always included a de-identified subject ID, COVID-19 status, age in years and sex. The dataset comprised deeply sampled blood TCRbeta repertoires from subjects exposed to, actively infected with, or recovered from COVID-19. The prospective study material was composed of cDNA or gDNA derived from T cells, B-cell-depleted T cells, or PBMCs. The repertoires were released in a freely available public database intended as a resource for research on the immune response to SARS-CoV-2.

A word on this clone: This clone's antigen is unknown. Base-call qualities are not available, and no considerably larger clone is one nucleotide away.

TCRbeta CDR3 regions were amplified from genomic DNA by means of the immunoSEQ Assay, a bias-controlled multiplex PCR. As for how the authors treated the data: The number of nucleated cells in each sample was estimated by amplification of reference gene primers within the assay. Sequence reads were collapsed and filtered to measure the absolute abundance of every unique TCRbeta CDR3 rearrangement. For each sample, productive Simpson clonality was calculated by taking the square root of Simpson's diversity index across productive rearrangements. Imported from immuneACCESS, the table was reduced by TCRdb to in-frame sequences with V and J called. These copies leave out some clones; in studies compared against another copy, an unresolved V gene accounts for under half, and the cause of the remainder is not known. V, J and clone size are those of that table, while D and trimming were read from the DNA. The sample profile shows under 200,000 clones; 86% of them were found once. Of the sample, roughly 7% is held by the ten largest clones.

The paper's findings and limits, for the study overall: The amount of clinical and demographic metadata varied by source and participant and was provided uncurated.

Each collaborating institution followed its own protocols to collect whole blood in K2EDTA tubes. Collaborator samples were shipped for TCRbeta analysis as frozen whole blood, isolated PBMCs, or DNA extracted from either sample type. There are 14 amino acids in the CDR3, from cysteine to phenylalanine inclusive. Kept here is only the CDR3 DNA, which spans 42 bases and is read in frame from base 1. CDR1 and CDR2, per the germline V gene (reference sequence), are MNHEY and SMNVEV. V is shortened by 5 bases, J by 10 bases, and the region joining them spans 18 bases. The specimen sequenced was peripheral blood. The chain couples TRBV27 to TRBJ2-1; tentative D gene TRBD2, with 5 bases matching. The origin of this receptor is an elderly woman in a cohort sampled during active or convalescent COVID-19. The CDR3 protein is CASSPLTRVWEQFF. The nucleotide sequence is given as TGTGCCAGCAGTCCCTTAACTAGAGTATGGGAGCAGTTCTTC.